This record covers a single TCR beta chain. This entry belongs to a study of blood T cell repertoires in COVID-19. About the study: The samples span acute and convalescent COVID-19 from the United States, Italy and Spain. PBMCs, B-cell-depleted T cells, or T cells provided the cDNA or gDNA that made up the material.

Sequencing used immunoSEQ multiplex PCR; TCRdb keeps in-frame clones, though not all of them. The repertoire holds 65,000 or so clones, 82% seen once, with less than 4.5% in the top ten. Germline CDR1 and CDR2: SEHNR and FQNEAQ (reference sequence). With V trimmed by 6 bases and J by 2 bases, 4 bases remained unmatched. The CDR3 is 14 residues long. This sequence originates from a man aged 60 to 69 with acute or convalescent COVID-19. Source material: peripheral blood. The genes are TRBV7-9 and TRBJ2-5, with TRBD1 matching over 9 bases. The CDR3 coding sequence is TGTGCCAGCAGTCGGGACAGGGCGCAAGAGACCCAGTACTTC. Protein: CASSRDRAQETQYF.